Shown below are 14 T cell receptor beta chains from a single sample sequenced in a study of T cells in tuberculosis. Generated by immunoSEQ multiplex PCR, the TCRdb table keeps only in-frame clones and is missing some. The table has 20,000 to 25,000 clones, around 95% seen once. Sequencing used PBMCs. Receptors were obtained from a donor aged 10-30 years with latent tuberculosis or without tuberculosis infection.

The CDR3: CASSQEGDRGQYF. CDR3 DNA: TGTGCCAGCAGCCAAGAAGGGGACAGGGGGCAGTATTTT. The chain recombines TRBV14 with TRBJ2-3; 10 bases agree with TRBD1. CDR1 is SGHDN and CDR2 is FVKESK in the germline V gene. The V and J ends lost 0 bases and 11 bases, in that order; junction bases with no gene match: 2. The CDR3 is 13 residues long.

This chain uses TRBV6-1 with TRBJ1-2; D is unresolved. CDR1 MNHNS and CDR2 SASEGT come from the germline V gene. The CDR3 sequence is 13 residues long. The germline V and J ends were trimmed by 0 bases and 4 bases, with 6 bases remaining between them. The CDR3 is CASSEAGSYGYTF. The CDR3 DNA reads as TGTGCCAGCAGTGAAGCAGGGAGCTATGGCTACACCTTC.

The chain combines TRBV7-9 with TRBJ2-4; 8 nucleotides match TRBD1. The ends lost 1 base at V and 7 bases at J; junction bases unmatched: 15. The CDR3 consists of 18 residues. Germline loops: CDR1 SEHNR, CDR2 FQNEAQ (reference sequence). The CDR3 here is CASSLGLQGGRGPNIQYF. The DNA of the CDR3 is TGTGCCAGCAGCTTAGGGTTACAAGGTGGCAGGGGGCCGAACATTCAGTACTTC.

The chain recombines TRBV18 with TRBJ2-2, with a weak D call TRBD2 (6 bases). The CDR3 loop spans 16 amino acids. Germline V CDR1 and CDR2: KGHSH, LQKENI. Trimming pared 2 bases from V and 1 base from J, leaving 11 bases between. The CDR3 region is CASSPSWRGNTGELFF. The CDR3 nucleotides read TGTGCCAGCTCACCAAGTTGGAGGGGGAACACCGGGGAGCTGTTTTTT. Full variable domain (missing parts from reference TRBV18 and TRBJ2-2): NAGVMQNPRHLVRRRGQEARLRCSPMKGHSHVYWYRQLPEEGLKFMVYLQKENIIDESGMPKERFSAEFPKEGPSILRIQQVVRGDSAAYFCASSPSWRGNTGELFFGEGSRLTVL.

V is TRBV28 and J is TRBJ2-7; tentative D call: TRBD2 (6 bases). The CDR3 runs 16 residues. Germline assignment: CDR1 MDHEN and CDR2 SYDVKM. Deletions cut 2 bases from V and 0 bases from J, with 14 bases between. CDR3 sequence reads: CASSLLFGGSSYEQYF. In DNA form, the CDR3 reads TGTGCCAGCAGTTTACTGTTTGGGGGGAGCTCCTACGAGCAGTACTTC.

V gene TRBV2 combines with J gene TRBJ2-1; 10 bases match TRBD2. CDR3 size: 18 residues. V shed 3 bases and J 8 bases; nucleotides not matched to a gene: 16. Germline CDR1 SNHLY, CDR2 FYNNEI. The CDR3 sequence: CASSDLAGVAGGQDEQFF. CDR3 coding DNA: TGTGCCAGCAGTGATTTGGCCGGAGTAGCGGGAGGTCAGGATGAGCAGTTCTTC.

The chain joins TRBV6-5 to TRBJ1-1, with no clear D. The germline V and J ends were trimmed by 4 bases and 5 bases, with 17 bases remaining between them. The length of the CDR3 is 15 residues. Germline CDR1 MNHEY, CDR2 SVGAGI. The CDR3 DNA sequence: TGTGCCAGCAGTTCCCCGGGTCTTTTTGGGACTGAAGCTTTCTTT. The encoded protein is CASSSPGLFGTEAFF.

This clone has only one observation. The chain employs TRBV18 and TRBJ2-7, with D perhaps TRBD1 (5 bases). The CDR3 contains 15 residues. Trimming took 6 bases from V and 2 from J, leaving 17 bases between them. CDR1 is KGHSH, CDR2 LQKENI, per germline. This chain's CDR3 is CASSRQSSVPYEQYF. For the CDR3, the DNA is TGTGCCAGCTCTCGACAGAGCTCGGTTCCCTACGAGCAGTACTTC.

V usage is TRBV6-1 and J usage is TRBJ1-1; weak D call: TRBD1 (6 bases). The V end was cut by 7 bases, the J end by 1 base, with 10 bases between. The germline V gene has CDR1 MNHNS and CDR2 SASEGT. The CDR3 has 13 amino acids. This chain's CDR3 is CASTATGNTEAFF. In DNA, the CDR3 is TGTGCCAGCACTGCGACAGGGAACACTGAAGCTTTCTTT.

The CDR3 here is CASSPGQGIGNTEAFF. Here the CDR3 DNA reads TGCGCCAGCAGCCCCGGACAGGGAATAGGGAACACTGAAGCTTTCTTT. The rearrangement uses TRBV5-1 and TRBJ1-1; 8 nucleotides match TRBD1. Germline V gene data show CDR1 as SGHRS and CDR2 as YFSETQ. The V gene end was trimmed by 4 bases and the J gene end by 1 base; junction bases not matched to a gene: 9. The CDR3 length is 16 residues. Full variable domain (remainder filled in from reference TRBV5-1 and TRBJ1-1): KAGVTQTPRYLIKTRGQQVTLSCSPISGHRSVSWYQQTPGQGLQFLFEYFSETQRNKGNFPGRFSGRQFSNSRSEMNVSTLELGDSALYLCASSPGQGIGNTEAFFGQGTRLTVV.

The chain links TRBV10-3 to TRBJ1-2; D may be TRBD1 (5 bases). Germline V gene sequence: CDR1 ENHRY, CDR2 SYGVKD. With 4 bases removed from V and 8 bases from J, the gap between germline ends came to 14 bases. The CDR3 contains 13 residues. In DNA form, the CDR3 reads TGTGCCATCAGTGGGCAGCCACGGGGGGGCTACACCTTC. It encodes CAISGQPRGGYTF.

This clone was observed a single time. The gene calls are TRBV6-1 and TRBJ1-2; D remains ambiguous. Germline V gene data show CDR1 as MNHNS and CDR2 as SASEGT. V lost 8 bases and J lost 4, with 20 bases in between. CDR3 length: 15 amino acids. The CDR3 coding sequence is TGTGCCAGCTCCTGGCCGGGTACGCTGGTCTATGGCTACACCTTC. Translating gives CASSWPGTLVYGYTF.

V gene TRBV29-1 combines with J gene TRBJ2-1; tentatively, D is TRBD2 (6 bases). V was cut by 2 bases and J by 8 bases, with 13 bases left in between. Germline V gene lookup returns CDR1 SQVTM and CDR2 ANQGSEA. The CDR3 sequence is 13 residues long. DNA of the CDR3: TGCAGCGTTGAATTGTGGGGCGGGGATGAGCAGTTCTTC. Residues: CSVELWGGDEQFF.

V and J are TRBV30 and TRBJ1-4; no reliable D call. V shed 4 bases and J shed 3 bases, with 3 bases lying between them. Looked up from germline, CDR1 is GTSNPN and CDR2 is SVGIG (reference sequence). This CDR3 is built from 11 residues. This chain's CDR3 is CAWTANEKLFF. CDR3 DNA sequence: TGTGCCTGGACAGCTAATGAAAAACTGTTTTTT.